These 24 T cell receptor beta chains were sequenced from one sample in a study of cytomegalovirus exposure and HLA in healthy donors. PCR was performed using 60 Vbeta and 13 Jbeta primers. This table comes from immunoSEQ multiplex PCR, and its TCRdb copy is limited to in-frame clones, with some not included. Of roughly 200,000 clones in the sample, 76% were seen once. Source material: PBMCs. The receptors originated from a man between 18 and 35 years old in good health and CMV-seronegative.

The chain combines TRBV10-1 with TRBJ2-1; 7 bases map to TRBD1. With V trimmed by 2 bases and J by 0 bases, 4 bases remained unmatched. The CDR3 length is 16 residues. Germline V gene sequence: CDR1 WNHNN, CDR2 SYGVQD (reference sequence). The CDR3 is CASSEIGDSSYNEQFF. DNA for the CDR3: TGCGCCAGCAGTGAGATCGGGGACAGCTCCTACAATGAGCAGTTCTTC.

The chain employs TRBV27 and TRBJ2-7; 14 bases are shared with TRBD2. Germline values: CDR1 MNHEY, CDR2 SMNVEV (reference sequence). V lost 6 bases and J lost 2; bases outside the gene matches: 6. This CDR3 region has 16 residues. This CDR3 is CASRPGLAGVTYEQYF. The CDR3 DNA is TGTGCCAGCAGGCCGGGACTAGCGGGAGTAACCTACGAGCAGTACTTC.

The chain combines TRBV10-1 with TRBJ2-3; 11 positions agree with TRBD2. V trimming: 4 bases; J trimming: 5 bases; junction bases outside the gene matches: 5. The CDR3 length is 15 residues. Germline-derived CDR1 and CDR2 are WNHNN and SYGVQD (reference sequence). CDR3 nucleotide sequence: TGCGCCAGCAGTGCGCCGGGACTAGCGGTAGATACGCAGTATTTT. Translating it yields CASSAPGLAVDTQYF.

This chain links TRBV28 with TRBJ2-5, with 7 bases identical to TRBD2. V lost 6 bases, J lost 4 bases, and 14 bases stayed unmatched. Germline CDR1 reads MDHEN; CDR2 reads SYDVKM. This CDR3 region has 16 residues. Here the CDR3 DNA reads TGTGCCAGCAGGCCCCTCTTGGGCGGGAGTGGAGAGACCCAGTACTTC. Protein: CASRPLLGGSGETQYF. Combining the CDR3 with reference TRBV28 and TRBJ2-5 gives the whole variable domain DVKVTQSSRYLVKRTGEKVFLECVQDMDHENMFWYRQDPGLGLRLIYFSYDVKMKEKGDIPEGYSVSREKKERFSLILESASTNQTSMYLCASRPLLGGSGETQYFGPGTRLLVL.

The V and J genes are TRBV19 and TRBJ2-7, with 11 bases that match TRBD1. The CDR3 is 13 residues long. The germline CDR1 and CDR2 sequences are LNHDA and SQIVND (reference sequence). Trimming took 8 bases from V and 6 from J; bases not matched to a gene: 6. The CDR3 loop reads CASWDRGVGEQYF. The CDR3 DNA is TGTGCCAGTTGGGACAGGGGGGTTGGCGAGCAGTACTTC.

V usage is TRBV28 and J usage is TRBJ1-5, with a tentative D call TRBD1 (6 bases). This CDR3 comprises 14 residues. Germline V gives CDR1 MDHEN, CDR2 SYDVKM. Trimming removed 7 bases at V and 3 bases at J, with 13 bases between. CDR3 sequence (DNA): TGTGCCAGCACCCCAACAGGGTACAATCAGCCCCAGCATTTT. Protein product: CASTPTGYNQPQHF.

The chain joins TRBV18 to TRBJ2-1; 9 bases align to TRBD2. Germline V gene sequence: CDR1 KGHSH, CDR2 LQKENI. V shed 5 bases and J 10 bases; nucleotides not matched to a gene: 15. The CDR3 sequence is 16 residues long. CDR3 coding DNA: TGTGCCAGCTCATCTCTAGCGGGGCCCGGGTCATTCGAGCAGTTCTTC. This encodes CASSSLAGPGSFEQFF. The variable domain in full, completed from reference TRBV18 and TRBJ2-1, reads NAGVMQNPRHLVRRRGQEARLRCSPMKGHSHVYWYRQLPEEGLKFMVYLQKENIIDESGMPKERFSAEFPKEGPSILRIQQVVRGDSAAYFCASSSLAGPGSFEQFFGPGTRLTVL.

A note on this clone: The germline gene is not matched at one end of the junction; a read error may be the cause. The chain combines TRBV7-7 with TRBJ2-1; the match to TRBD2 covers 12 bases. The CDR3 length is 15 residues. The germline CDR1 and CDR2 sequences are SSHAT and FNYEAQ (reference sequence). CDR3 region: CASSQLAGGNNEQFF. The DNA of the CDR3 is TGTGCTAGCAGCCAACTAGCGGGAGGCAACAATGAGCAGTTCTTC. Full variable domain (rest looked up from reference TRBV7-7 and TRBJ2-1): GAGVSQSPRYKVTKRGQDVTLRCDPISSHATLYWYQQALGQGPEFLTYFNYEAQPDKSGLPSDRFSAERPEGSISTLTIQRTEQRDSAMYRCASSQLAGGNNEQFFGPGTRLTVL.

This chain's CDR3 is CASGVGGIAYEQYF. DNA for the CDR3: TGTGCCAGTGGAGTGGGGGGGATTGCCTACGAGCAGTACTTC. This chain links TRBV19 with TRBJ2-7, with TRBD2 matching over 7 bases. The CDR3 is 14 amino acids. Losses at the gene ends were 8 bases for V and 2 bases for J; bases not matched to a gene: 9. Germline V gene lookup returns CDR1 LNHDA and CDR2 SQIVND (reference sequence).

This chain uses TRBV30 with TRBJ2-3; D gene uncertain. Germline V gene data show CDR1 as GTSNPN and CDR2 as SVGIG (reference sequence). V dropped 0 bases and J dropped 0 bases, with 10 bases sitting between them. This CDR3 region has 15 residues. The CDR3 sequence: CAWSVIYPSTDTQYF. Here the CDR3 DNA reads TGTGCCTGGAGTGTAATTTATCCTAGCACAGATACGCAGTATTTT. The whole variable domain, filled in from reference TRBV30 and TRBJ2-3, reads SQTIHQWPATLVQPVGSPLSLECTVEGTSNPNLYWYRQAAGRGLQLLFYSVGIGQISSEVPQNLSASRPQDRQFILSSKKLLLSDSGFYLCAWSVIYPSTDTQYFGPGTRLTVL.

The gene calls are TRBV19 and TRBJ1-5, with TRBD1 identical over 9 bases. CDR3 length: 14 amino acids. V was pared by 7 bases and J by 7 bases, with 8 bases of the junction left unmatched. Germline lookup yields CDR1 LNHDA and CDR2 SQIVND (reference sequence). The CDR3, as DNA: TGTGCCAGTACCAGGGGACAGGGACAACAGCCCCAGCATTTT. It codes for CASTRGQGQQPQHF.

The chain combines TRBV5-1 with TRBJ2-3; D uncertain. Germline CDR1 is SGHRS and CDR2 is YFSETQ. The CDR3 runs to 17 residues. The V gene lost 5 bases and the J gene lost 0 bases, with 19 bases spanning the gap. The DNA for the CDR3 is TGCGCCAGCAGTCCGCCGGGTCCTATGACCAGCACAGATACGCAGTATTTT. Its protein product is CASSPPGPMTSTDTQYF.

The V and J genes are TRBV5-1 and TRBJ1-1; D is perhaps TRBD1 (5 bases). V shed 3 bases and J shed 3 bases, with 12 bases lying between them. This CDR3 is 14 amino acids long. Germline CDR1 reads SGHRS; CDR2 reads YFSETQ. In DNA form, the CDR3 reads TGCGCCAGCAGCTCCGGTGGGGGGTACACTGAAGCTTTCTTT. This codes for CASSSGGGYTEAFF.

The chain links TRBV5-1 to TRBJ2-1; possible D gene TRBD2, 5 bases. Trimming took off 3 bases at V and 3 bases at J, with 13 bases between the two ends. Germline V gene data show CDR1 as SGHRS and CDR2 as YFSETQ. The CDR3 is 15 amino acids. For the CDR3, the DNA is TGCGCCAGCAGCTGGACTTTAGGTAACTACAATGAGCAGTTCTTC. This encodes CASSWTLGNYNEQFF.

J is TRBJ1-2 and V is TRBV6-5; D is uncertain. The CDR3 runs to 13 residues. V was pared by 0 bases and J by 4 bases, with 6 bases between. Germline CDR1 and CDR2: MNHEY and SVGAGI. The CDR3, as DNA: TGTGCCAGCAGTTACTCAGGCGGCTATGGCTACACCTTC. Translating it yields CASSYSGGYGYTF.

The sample holds a few counts of this clone. The chain employs TRBV4-1 and TRBJ1-5, with D possibly TRBD1 on 5 matching bases. The germline V gene encodes CDR1 MGHRA and CDR2 YSYEKL. The CDR3 is 16 amino acids. V was shortened by 4 bases and J by 3 bases, with 16 bases between the two germline ends. CDR3 sequence: CASSPRLGVANQPQHF. Here the CDR3 DNA reads TGCGCCAGCAGCCCAAGATTAGGGGTAGCCAATCAGCCCCAGCATTTT.

The genes are TRBV7-9 and TRBJ1-1; tentative D call: TRBD1 (6 bases). The CDR3 extends over 14 amino acids. The V end was cut by 4 bases, the J end by 2 bases, with 11 bases between. The germline V gene has CDR1 SEHNR and CDR2 FQNEAQ (reference sequence). The CDR3 reads CASSSPGQNTEAFF. CDR3 DNA: TGTGCCAGCAGCTCCCCGGGACAAAACACTGAAGCTTTCTTT. Supplemented by reference TRBV7-9 and TRBJ1-1, the full variable domain reads DTGVSQNPRHKITKRGQNVTFRCDPISEHNRLYWYRQTLGQGPEFLTYFQNEAQLEKSRLLSDRFSAERPKGSFSTLEIQRTEQGDSAMYLCASSSPGQNTEAFFGQGTRLTVV.

This clone was seen a handful of times. The chain employs TRBV30 and TRBJ2-1; D gene ambiguous. Between the trimmed V and J ends, which lost 4 bases and 1 base, there was a span of 8 bases. Germline CDR1 GTSNPN, CDR2 SVGIG (reference sequence). CDR3 length equals 13 residues. The CDR3 DNA reads TGTGCCTGGACGGTTAAATCCTACAATGAGCAGTTCTTC. Its translation: CAWTVKSYNEQFF.

This chain uses TRBV28 with TRBJ2-7; D gene unclear. With 5 bases removed from V and 3 bases from J, the gap between germline ends came to 5 bases. The V gene's germline CDR1 is MDHEN and CDR2 SYDVKM. This CDR3 has 11 residues. This chain's CDR3 is CASSLLYEQYF. For the CDR3, the DNA is TGTGCCAGCAGTCTCCTCTACGAGCAGTACTTC. Together with reference TRBV28 and TRBJ2-7, the CDR3 gives the full variable domain: DVKVTQSSRYLVKRTGEKVFLECVQDMDHENMFWYRQDPGLGLRLIYFSYDVKMKEKGDIPEGYSVSREKKERFSLILESASTNQTSMYLCASSLLYEQYFGPGTRLTVT.

The rearrangement uses TRBV25-1 and TRBJ1-2; TRBD1 agrees at 9 bases. CDR1 and CDR2 (germline): MGHDK, SYGVNS. The CDR3 is made up of 13 amino acids. Trimming took 4 bases from V and 7 from J; bases not matched to a gene: 4. Here the CDR3 DNA reads TGTGCCAGCAGTGGGACAGGGGACGGTGGCTACACCTTC. It translates to CASSGTGDGGYTF.

V and J are TRBV25-1 and TRBJ2-3; 10 nucleotides line up with TRBD2. Germline V lookup: CDR1 MGHDK, CDR2 SYGVNS. J was trimmed by 6 bases and V by 1 base; bases with no gene match: 1. CDR3 size: 14 residues. The CDR3 loop is CASSELLAGDTQYF. In DNA, the CDR3 is TGTGCCAGCAGTGAATTACTAGCGGGGGATACGCAGTATTTT.

This chain connects TRBV2 to TRBJ2-1; 8 bases agree with TRBD2. Germline-derived CDR1 and CDR2 are SNHLY and FYNNEI. V shed 6 bases, J shed 1 base, and the junction held 5 bases outside the gene matches. The CDR3 spans 15 residues. CDR3 nucleotide sequence: TGTGCCAGCAGGGAGCGGGAGATGTCCTACAATGAGCAGTTCTTC. Protein sequence: CASREREMSYNEQFF.

V is TRBV5-1 and J is TRBJ1-1, with TRBD1 identical over 9 bases. V shed 4 bases and J 6 bases; nucleotides not matched to a gene: 7. CDR1 and CDR2 (germline): SGHRS, YFSETQ. The CDR3 consists of 14 residues. The CDR3 coding sequence is TGCGCCAGCAGCGTCCTACAGGGGGCGTCTGAAGCTTTCTTT. Translation gives CASSVLQGASEAFF.

This chain links TRBV30 with TRBJ2-7; possible D gene TRBD1, 5 bases. V was shortened by 7 bases and J by 3 bases, with 13 bases between the two germline ends. The CDR3 consists of 12 residues. The germline V gene has CDR1 GTSNPN and CDR2 SVGIG (reference sequence). The CDR3 nucleotides read TGTGCCTTAAAATTAGACAGCTACGAGCAGTACTTC. It specifies CALKLDSYEQYF.